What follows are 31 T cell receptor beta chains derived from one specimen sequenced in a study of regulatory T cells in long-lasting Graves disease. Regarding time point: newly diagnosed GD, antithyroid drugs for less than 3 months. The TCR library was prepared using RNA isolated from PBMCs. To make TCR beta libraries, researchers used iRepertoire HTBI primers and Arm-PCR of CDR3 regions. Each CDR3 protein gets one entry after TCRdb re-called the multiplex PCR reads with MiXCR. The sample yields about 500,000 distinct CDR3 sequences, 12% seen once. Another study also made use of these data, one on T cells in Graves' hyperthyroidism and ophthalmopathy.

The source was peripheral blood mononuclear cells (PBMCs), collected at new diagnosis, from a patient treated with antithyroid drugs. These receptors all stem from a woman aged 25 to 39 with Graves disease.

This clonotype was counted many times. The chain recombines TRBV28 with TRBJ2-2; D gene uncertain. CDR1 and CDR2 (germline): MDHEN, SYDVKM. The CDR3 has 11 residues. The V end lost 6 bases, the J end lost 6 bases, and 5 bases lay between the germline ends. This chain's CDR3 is CASSLAGELFF. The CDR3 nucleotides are TGTGCCAGCAGCTTGGCCGGGGAGCTGTTTTTT.

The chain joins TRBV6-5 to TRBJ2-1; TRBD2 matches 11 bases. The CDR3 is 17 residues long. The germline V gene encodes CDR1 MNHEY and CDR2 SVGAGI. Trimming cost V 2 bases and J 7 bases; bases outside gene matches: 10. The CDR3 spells CASSYSLAGGQRNEQFF. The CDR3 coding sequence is TGTGCCAGCAGTTACAGTCTAGCGGGAGGCCAGCGTAATGAGCAGTTCTTC.

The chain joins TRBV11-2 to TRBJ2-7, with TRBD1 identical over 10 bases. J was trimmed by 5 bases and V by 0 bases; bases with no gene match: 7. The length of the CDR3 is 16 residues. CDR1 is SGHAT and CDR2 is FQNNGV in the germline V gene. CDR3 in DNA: TGTGCCAGCAGCTTAGATCGGACAGGGGGGTACGACGAGCAGTACTTC. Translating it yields CASSLDRTGGYDEQYF.

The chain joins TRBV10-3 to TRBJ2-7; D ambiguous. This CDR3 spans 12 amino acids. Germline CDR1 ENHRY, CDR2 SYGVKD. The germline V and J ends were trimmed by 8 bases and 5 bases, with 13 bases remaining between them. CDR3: CAIGSGANEQYF. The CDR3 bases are TGTGCCATCGGAAGTGGCGCCAACGAGCAGTACTTC.

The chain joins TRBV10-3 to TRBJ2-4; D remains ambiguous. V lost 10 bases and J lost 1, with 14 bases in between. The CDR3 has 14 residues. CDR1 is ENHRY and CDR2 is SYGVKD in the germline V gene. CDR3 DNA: TGTGCCACCACACCCGACCCTGCCAAAAACATTCAGTACTTC. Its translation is CATTPDPAKNIQYF.

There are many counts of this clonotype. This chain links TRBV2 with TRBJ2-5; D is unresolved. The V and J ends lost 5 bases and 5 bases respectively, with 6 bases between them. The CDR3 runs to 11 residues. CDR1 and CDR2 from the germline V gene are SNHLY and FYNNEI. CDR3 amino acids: CASSPWETQYF. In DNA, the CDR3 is TGTGCCAGCAGTCCTTGGGAGACCCAGTACTTC.

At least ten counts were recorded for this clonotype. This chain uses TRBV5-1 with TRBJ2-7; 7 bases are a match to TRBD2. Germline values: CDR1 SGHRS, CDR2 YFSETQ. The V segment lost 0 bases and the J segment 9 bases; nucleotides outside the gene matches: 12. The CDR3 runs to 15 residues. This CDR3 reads CASSLEPSGVLVQYF. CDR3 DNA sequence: TGCGCCAGCAGCTTGGAGCCTAGCGGAGTCTTGGTGCAGTACTTC. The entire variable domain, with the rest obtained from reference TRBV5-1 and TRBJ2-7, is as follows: KAGVTQTPRYLIKTRGQQVTLSCSPISGHRSVSWYQQTPGQGLQFLFEYFSETQRNKGNFPGRFSGRQFSNSRSEMNVSTLELGDSALYLCASSLEPSGVLVQYFGPGTRLTVT.

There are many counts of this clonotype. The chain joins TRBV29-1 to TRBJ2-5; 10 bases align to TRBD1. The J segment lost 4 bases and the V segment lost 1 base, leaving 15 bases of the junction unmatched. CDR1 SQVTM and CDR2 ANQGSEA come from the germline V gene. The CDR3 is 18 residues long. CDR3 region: CSVEVTPGQGSPGETQYF. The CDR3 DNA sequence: TGCAGCGTTGAAGTAACCCCGGGACAGGGGAGCCCCGGAGAGACCCAGTACTTC. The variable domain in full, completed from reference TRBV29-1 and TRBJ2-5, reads SAVISQKPSRDICQRGTSLTIQCQVDSQVTMMFWYRQQPGQSLTLIATANQGSEATYESGFVIDKFPISRPNLTFSTLTVSNMSPEDSSIYLCSVEVTPGQGSPGETQYFGPGTRLLVL.

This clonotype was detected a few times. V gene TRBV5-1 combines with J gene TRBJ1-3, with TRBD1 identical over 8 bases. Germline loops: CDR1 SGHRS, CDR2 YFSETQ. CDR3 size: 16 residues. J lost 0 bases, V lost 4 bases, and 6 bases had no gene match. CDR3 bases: TGCGCCAGCAGCAGGGGACAGGTCGGCTCTGGAAACACCATATATTTT. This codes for CASSRGQVGSGNTIYF.

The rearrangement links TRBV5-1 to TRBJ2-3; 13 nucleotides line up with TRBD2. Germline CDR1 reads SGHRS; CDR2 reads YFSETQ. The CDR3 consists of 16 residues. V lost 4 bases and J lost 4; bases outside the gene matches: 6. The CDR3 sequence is CASSLGLAGDADTQYF. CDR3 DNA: TGCGCCAGCAGCCTTGGACTAGCGGGGGATGCAGATACGCAGTATTTT. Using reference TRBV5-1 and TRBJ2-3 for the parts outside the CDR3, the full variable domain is KAGVTQTPRYLIKTRGQQVTLSCSPISGHRSVSWYQQTPGQGLQFLFEYFSETQRNKGNFPGRFSGRQFSNSRSEMNVSTLELGDSALYLCASSLGLAGDADTQYFGPGTRLTVL.

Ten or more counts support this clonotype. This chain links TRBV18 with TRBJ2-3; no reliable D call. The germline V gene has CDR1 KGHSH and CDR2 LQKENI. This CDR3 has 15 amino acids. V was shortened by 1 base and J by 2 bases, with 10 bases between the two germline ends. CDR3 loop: CASSPRSSFTDTQYF. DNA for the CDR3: TGTGCCAGCTCACCACGATCCTCCTTCACAGATACGCAGTATTTT.

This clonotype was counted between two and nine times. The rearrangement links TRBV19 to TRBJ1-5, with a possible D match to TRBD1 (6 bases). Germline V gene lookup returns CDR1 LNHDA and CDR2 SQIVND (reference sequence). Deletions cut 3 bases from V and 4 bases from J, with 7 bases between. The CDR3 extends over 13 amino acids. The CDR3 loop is CASSIRGNQPQHF. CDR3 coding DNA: TGTGCCAGTAGTATCAGGGGAAATCAGCCCCAGCATTTT.

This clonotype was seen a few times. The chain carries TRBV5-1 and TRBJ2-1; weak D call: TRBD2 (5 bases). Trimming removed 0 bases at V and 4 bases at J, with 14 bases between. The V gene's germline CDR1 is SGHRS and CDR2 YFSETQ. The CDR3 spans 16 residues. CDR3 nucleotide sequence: TGCGCCAGCAGCTTGGGGTCAAGCGGTCGGTACAATGAGCAGTTCTTC. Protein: CASSLGSSGRYNEQFF.

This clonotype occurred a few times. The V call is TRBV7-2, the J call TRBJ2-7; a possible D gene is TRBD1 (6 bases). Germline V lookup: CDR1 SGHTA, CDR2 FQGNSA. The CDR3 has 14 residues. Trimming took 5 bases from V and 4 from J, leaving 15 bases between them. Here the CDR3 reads CASSLAFGQYEQYF. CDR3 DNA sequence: TGTGCCAGCAGCCTGGCCTTCGGACAGTACGAGCAGTACTTC.

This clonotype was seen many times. The CDR3 region is CASSFVETQYF. The CDR3 region has the DNA TGTGCCAGCAGCTTTGTCGAGACCCAGTACTTC. The J gene is TRBJ2-5, the V gene TRBV7-8; the D is unclear. This CDR3 is 11 amino acids long. Trimming took off 3 bases at V and 5 bases at J, with 4 bases between the two ends. The germline CDR1 and CDR2 sequences are SGHVS and FQNEAQ.

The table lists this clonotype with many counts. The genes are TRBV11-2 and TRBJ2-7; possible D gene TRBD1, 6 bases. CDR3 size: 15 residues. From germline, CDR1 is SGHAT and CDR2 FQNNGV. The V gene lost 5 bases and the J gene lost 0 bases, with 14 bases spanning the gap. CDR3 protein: CASSPRGSRSYEQYF. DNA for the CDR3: TGTGCCAGCAGCCCTAGGGGGAGTCGCTCCTACGAGCAGTACTTC.

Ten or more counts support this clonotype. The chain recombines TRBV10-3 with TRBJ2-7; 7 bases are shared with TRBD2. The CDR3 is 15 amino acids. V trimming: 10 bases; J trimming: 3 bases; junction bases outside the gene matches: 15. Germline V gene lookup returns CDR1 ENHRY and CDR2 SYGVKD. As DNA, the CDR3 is TGTGCCACCGGAGGAGGCCTAGCGGAAAACTACGAGCAGTACTTC. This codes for CATGGGLAENYEQYF.

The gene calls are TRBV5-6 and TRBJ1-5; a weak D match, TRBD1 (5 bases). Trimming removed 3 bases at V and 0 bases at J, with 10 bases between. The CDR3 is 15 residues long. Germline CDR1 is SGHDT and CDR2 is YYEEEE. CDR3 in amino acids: CASSSQDNSNQPQHF. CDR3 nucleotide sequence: TGTGCCAGCAGCTCCCAGGACAATAGCAATCAGCCCCAGCATTTT.

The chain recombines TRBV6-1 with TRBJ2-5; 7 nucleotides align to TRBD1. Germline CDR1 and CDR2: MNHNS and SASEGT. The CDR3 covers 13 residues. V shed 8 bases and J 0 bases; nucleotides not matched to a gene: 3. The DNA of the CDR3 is TGTGCCAGCCAAAGGGGGCACCAAGAGACCCAGTACTTC. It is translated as CASQRGHQETQYF.

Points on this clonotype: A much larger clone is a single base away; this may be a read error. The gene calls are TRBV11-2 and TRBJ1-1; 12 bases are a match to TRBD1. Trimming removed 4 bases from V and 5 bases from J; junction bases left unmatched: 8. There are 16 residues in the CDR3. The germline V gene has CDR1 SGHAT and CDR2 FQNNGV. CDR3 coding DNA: TGTGCCAGCAGCTCGGGGACAGGGGGCGCGGGAACTGAAGCTTTCTTT. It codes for CASSSGTGGAGTEAFF.

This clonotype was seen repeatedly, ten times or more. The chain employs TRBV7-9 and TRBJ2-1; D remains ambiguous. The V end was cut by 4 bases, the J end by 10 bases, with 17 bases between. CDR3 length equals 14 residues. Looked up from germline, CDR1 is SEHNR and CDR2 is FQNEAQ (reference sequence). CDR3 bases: TGTGCCAGCAGCTCATTATCCCCTAGGACCGAGCAGTTCTTC. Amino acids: CASSSLSPRTEQFF.

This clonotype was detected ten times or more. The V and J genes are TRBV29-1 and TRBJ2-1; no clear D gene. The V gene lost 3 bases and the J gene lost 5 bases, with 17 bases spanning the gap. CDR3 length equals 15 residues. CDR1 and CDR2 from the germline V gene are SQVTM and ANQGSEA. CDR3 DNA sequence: TGCAGCGTTGACCGCAGAGAAACCTGGAACAATGAGCAGTTCTTC. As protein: CSVDRRETWNNEQFF.

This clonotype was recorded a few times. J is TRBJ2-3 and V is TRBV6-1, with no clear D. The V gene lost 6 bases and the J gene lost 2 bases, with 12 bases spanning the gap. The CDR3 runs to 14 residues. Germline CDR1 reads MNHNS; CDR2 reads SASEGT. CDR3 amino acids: CASSRRPPTDTQYF. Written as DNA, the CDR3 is TGTGCCAGCAGCAGACGCCCGCCCACAGATACGCAGTATTTT.

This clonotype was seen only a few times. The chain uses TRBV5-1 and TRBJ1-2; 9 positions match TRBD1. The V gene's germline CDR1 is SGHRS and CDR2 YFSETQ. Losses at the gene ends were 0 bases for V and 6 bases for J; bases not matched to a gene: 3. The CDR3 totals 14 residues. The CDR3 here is CASSLGTGVDGYTF. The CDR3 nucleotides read TGCGCCAGCAGCTTGGGGACAGGGGTAGATGGCTACACCTTC.

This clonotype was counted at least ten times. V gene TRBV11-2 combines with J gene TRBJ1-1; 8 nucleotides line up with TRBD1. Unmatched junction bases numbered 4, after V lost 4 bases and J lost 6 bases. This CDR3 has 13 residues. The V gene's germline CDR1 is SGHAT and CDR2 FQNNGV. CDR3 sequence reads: CASSSQGASEAFF. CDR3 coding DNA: TGTGCCAGCAGCTCGCAGGGGGCCTCTGAAGCTTTCTTT.

CDR3 sequence reads: CASSLYSGAPYEQYF. Here the CDR3 DNA reads TGTGCCAGCAGCTTATATAGCGGGGCACCCTACGAGCAGTACTTC. The J gene is TRBJ2-7, the V gene TRBV7-6, with TRBD2 identical over 8 bases. V was clipped by 2 bases and J by 2 bases; unmatched bases: 5. The CDR3 contains 15 residues. CDR1 is SGHVS and CDR2 is FNYEAQ in the germline V gene.

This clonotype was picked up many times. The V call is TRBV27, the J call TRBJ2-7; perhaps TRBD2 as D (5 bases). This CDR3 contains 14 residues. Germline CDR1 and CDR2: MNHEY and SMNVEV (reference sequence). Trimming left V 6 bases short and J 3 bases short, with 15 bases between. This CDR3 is CASRFSERHYEQYF. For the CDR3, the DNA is TGTGCCAGCAGATTTAGCGAGCGACACTACGAGCAGTACTTC.

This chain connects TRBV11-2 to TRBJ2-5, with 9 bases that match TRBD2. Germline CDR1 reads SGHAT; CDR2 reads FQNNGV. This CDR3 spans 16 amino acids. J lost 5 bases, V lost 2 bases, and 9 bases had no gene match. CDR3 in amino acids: CASSLLLAGWGETQYF. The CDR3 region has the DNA TGTGCCAGCAGCTTATTGCTAGCGGGATGGGGGGAGACCCAGTACTTC.

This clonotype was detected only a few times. DNA for the CDR3: TGTGCCAGCAGCGTAGGTTCACGGGGTGAGCAGTTCTTC. Its translation: CASSVGSRGEQFF. V and J are TRBV9 and TRBJ2-1; D possibly corresponds to TRBD2 (5 bases). The germline gives CDR1 SGDLS, CDR2 YYNGEE. V was pared by 0 bases and J by 9 bases, with 10 bases between. CDR3 length equals 13 residues.

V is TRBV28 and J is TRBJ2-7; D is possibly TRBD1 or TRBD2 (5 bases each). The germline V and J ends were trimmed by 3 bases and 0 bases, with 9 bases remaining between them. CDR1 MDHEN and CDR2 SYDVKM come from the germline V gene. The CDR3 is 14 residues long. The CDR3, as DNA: TGTGCCAGCAGTTTTAAGGGGACCTCCTACGAGCAGTACTTC. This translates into CASSFKGTSYEQYF.

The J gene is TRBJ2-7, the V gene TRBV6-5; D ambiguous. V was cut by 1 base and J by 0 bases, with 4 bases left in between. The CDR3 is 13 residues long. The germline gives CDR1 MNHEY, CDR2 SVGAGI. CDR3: CASSYYPSYEQYF. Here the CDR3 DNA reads TGTGCCAGCAGTTACTACCCCTCCTACGAGCAGTACTTC.